In this sample, the clone carrying this T cell receptor (beta chain) turned up many times. The antigen remains undetermined. Indicated time point: healthy volunteer bleed at 2 weeks. The study extracted total RNA from unfractionated whole blood. TCRdb called the RACE reads again in MiXCR, with one record for every CDR3 protein. This sample has tens of thousands of distinct CDR3 sequences, with 3.5% to 4.5% found just once. The CDR3 extends over 13 amino acids. The ends were cut back, 6 bases at V and 3 bases at J, with 11 bases in the middle. Germline CDR1 is MDHEN and CDR2 is SYDVKM. The record originates from a study of human T cells and chemical hapten exposure. Whole-study findings and limits: Among TCRs, those above 1 in 1000 frequency were unaffected by DPC sensitization.

The clonotype was recovered from a female donor in good health. Some clones in this sample may be carry-over from other donors' samples. Sample: whole blood. The chain links TRBV28 to TRBJ1-1; D not certain. The CDR3 DNA reads TGTGCCAGCAGCATAGGTTTTTACACTGAAGCTTTCTTT. Amino acid sequence: CASSIGFYTEAFF.